The clone carrying this TCR gamma chain was seen more than once but under ten times. Since a far larger clone is one base different, this is likely a read error. This same CDR3 is encoded by further DNA sequences in the sample. This sample is part of a study of γδ T cells in repeated Plasmodium falciparum infection. Flow sorting of PBMC yielded separate Vgamma9/Vdelta2+ and Vdelta2-negative gammadelta T cell populations for bulk repertoire analysis. The CDR3 has 17 residues. Germline V CDR1 and CDR2: EGSNGY, YDSYNSKV. Sequencing covered both gamma and delta TCR chains per sample. TCRdb re-called the multiplex PCR reads with CATT. Of around 25,000 gamma-chain clones in the sample, less than 3.5% were seen once.

The receptor was derived from a pool of human donors (malaria-infected and uninfected, not separated). The sample consisted of gamma-delta T cells from blood. This sequence joins TRGV2 and TRGJP2. CDR3 amino acids: CATWDDSPEGSDWIKTF. CDR3 nucleotide sequence: TGCGCCACCTGGGACGACTCGCCCGAGGGTAGTGATTGGATCAAGACGTTT.